These T cell receptor beta chains were read from a single sample in a study of OX40 agonist ivuxolimab in advanced cancers. Assay: immunoSEQ multiplex PCR; the TCRdb copy retains only in-frame clones and omits some. The sample records roughly 60,000 clones, around 88% being singletons. The sample in question was CD4+ or CD8+ T cells sorted from blood, obtained in a trial of the OX40 agonist ivuxolimab. The receptor set was obtained from an adult with an advanced solid tumor such as melanoma, head and neck, liver or kidney cancer. Each CDR3 is given with its conserved first and last residue. D genes are given only for firm matches. Rows may omit the clone size; those that give it use once, few, many or a size class.

TRBJ2-4 | 14 | . | once | TRBV11-2 | TGTGCCAGCAGCTTAAAAGGGGCGACTGATGTTCAGTACTTC | CASSLKGATDVQYF
TRBJ1-2 | 13 | TRBD1 | . | TRBV7-2 | TGTGCCAGCAGCTCCGACAGGGGAGATGGCTACACCTTC | CASSSDRGDGYTF
TRBJ2-1 | 16 | . | . | TRBV7-2 | TGTGCCAGCAGCTTACAGGGACTGAACTCCTACAATGAGCAGTTCTTC | CASSLQGLNSYNEQFF
TRBJ2-5 | 15 | TRBD2 | . | TRBV5-1 | TGCGCCAGCAGCTTCTCCAGCGGGAACCAAGAGACCCAGTACTTC | CASSFSSGNQETQYF
TRBJ1-5 | 14 | . | . | TRBV18 | TGTGCCAGCTCACCCACTCGGGGGGATCAGCCCCAGCATTTT | CASSPTRGDQPQHF
TRBJ1-2 | 16 | . | . | TRBV5-6 | TGTGCCAGCAGCTTGCGGGCCGGGCCCGGATTGCAGGGCTACACCTTC | CASSLRAGPGLQGYTF
TRBJ2-3 | 15 | TRBD2 | . | TRBV28 | TGTGCCAGCACCCGCGGGGGTAGTGGCACAGATACGCAGTATTTT | CASTRGGSGTDTQYF
TRBJ2-5 | 14 | . | . | TRBV6-5 | TGTGCCAGCAGTTACTGGGCGGGACAAGAGACCCAGTACTTC | CASSYWAGQETQYF
TRBJ2-5 | 16 | . | . | TRBV19 | TGTGCCAGTAGTCTCTACAGCAAACCGAATGAAGAGACCCAGTACTTC | CASSLYSKPNEETQYF
TRBJ2-5 | 18 | TRBD1 | . | TRBV11-3 | TGTGCCAGCAGGTGGGGGGACAGGAGCCCCAAATGGCCGGCGACCCAGTACTTC | CASRWGDRSPKWPATQYF